This T cell receptor (beta chain) was retrieved from a study of shared clonotypes between healthy human individuals. Points from the study as a whole: Depth was large, yet rarefaction showed that sorted-subset sequencing was incomplete.

Details on this clone: The target antigen is unknown.

Naive CD8 cells lacked CD45RO, underwent positive selection for CCR7 and left out terminally differentiated effector memory CD45RA+ cells. V was cut by 0 bases and J by 0 bases, with 13 bases left in between. The CDR3 is made up of 17 amino acids. Germline lookup yields CDR1 MNHNS and CDR2 SASEGT. Some clones are missing from TCRdb's copy, which holds only in-frame ones; the method was immunoSEQ multiplex PCR. Among a few million clones, roughly 93% were seen once, and the ten largest hold over 1.5%. This clonotype was obtained from a man between 18 and 29 years old in good health. Some clones in this sample may be carry-over from other donors' samples. The chain couples TRBV6-1 to TRBJ2-3; a weak D match, TRBD1 (5 bases). The specimen sequenced was naive CD8+ T cells from PBMCs. The CDR3 spells CASSEARRATSTDTQYF. The CDR3 DNA sequence: TGTGCCAGCAGTGAAGCGCGCAGGGCCACTAGCACAGATACGCAGTATTTT.